The entry that follows covers one T cell receptor (beta chain) sequence. This specimen comes from a study of blood T cell repertoires in COVID-19. Patients from Seattle were sampled longitudinally, starting during active infection. CDR3 length equals 18 residues. CDR1 and CDR2 from the germline V gene are LGHNA and YSLEER. J lost 3 bases, V lost 0 bases, and 9 bases had no gene match. Clones were sequenced by immunoSEQ multiplex PCR, and TCRdb holds only the in-frame ones, with some missing. The sample contains about 260,000 clones, approximately 88% of which appear only once. This rearrangement joins TRBV4-3 to TRBJ2-2, with 8 bases fitting TRBD2. This TCR derives from a woman in her seventies with COVID-19, enrolled during active disease. Sample: peripheral blood. The CDR3 loop is CASSQDLPREGHTGELFF. CDR3 coding DNA: TGCGCCAGCAGCCAAGATTTGCCCCGGGAGGGGCACACCGGGGAGCTGTTTTTT.